This entry lists 31 T cell receptor beta chains sequenced from one sample in a study of T cells in Graves' hyperthyroidism and ophthalmopathy. Amplified regions were TCR beta CDR3 sequences from RNA transcripts. The HTBI primer set was used in a first-round RT-PCR of the TCR CDR3. TCRdb redid the calling of the multiplex PCR reads with MiXCR, one entry per CDR3 protein. This sample has hundreds of thousands of distinct CDR3 sequences, with roughly 15% found just once. The material sequenced was blood. The origin of the receptors is a woman between 45 and 65 years old with Graves' ophthalmopathy.

In this sample, this clonotype turned up many times. This sequence joins TRBV12-3 or TRBV12-4 and TRBJ1-5; D might be TRBD1 (5 bases). This CDR3 has 13 amino acids. Between the trimmed V and J ends, which lost 6 bases and 4 bases, there was a span of 10 bases. The CDR3 is CASSRQPNQPQHF. In DNA, the CDR3 is TGTGCCAGCAGCAGACAGCCTAATCAGCCCCAGCATTTT.

This clonotype has ten or more counts. The rearrangement links TRBV28 to TRBJ2-5, with 15 nucleotides matching TRBD2. Germline V gene data show CDR1 as MDHEN and CDR2 as SYDVKM. The junction had 8 bases not matched to a gene; V was cut back by 5 bases and J by 13 bases. This CDR3 has 14 residues. This chain's CDR3 is CASSDHGLAGGMYF. CDR3 nucleotide sequence: TGTGCCAGCAGTGACCATGGACTAGCGGGGGGGATGTACTTC. The complete variable domain, with remaining parts taken from reference TRBV28 and TRBJ2-5, reads DVKVTQSSRYLVKRTGEKVFLECVQDMDHENMFWYRQDPGLGLRLIYFSYDVKMKEKGDIPEGYSVSREKKERFSLILESASTNQTSMYLCASSDHGLAGGMYFGPGTRLLVL.

The table lists this clonotype with many counts. The chain has TRBV12-3 or TRBV12-4 and TRBJ2-3; the D gene is possibly TRBD2 (6 bases). The CDR3 runs 16 residues. The ends were cut back, 3 bases at V and 4 bases at J, with 17 bases in the middle. CDR3 sequence: CASSFSTSSFPDTQYF. The CDR3, as DNA: TGTGCCAGCAGTTTTAGCACTAGCAGCTTTCCAGATACGCAGTATTTT.

The J gene is TRBJ2-1, the V gene TRBV4-3; 8 nucleotides match TRBD2. This CDR3 has 18 residues. Germline loops: CDR1 LGHNA, CDR2 YSLEER. Trimming cost V 0 bases and J 4 bases; bases outside gene matches: 11. As DNA, the CDR3 is TGCGCCAGCAGCCAAGATACACTAGCGGCAAACCTGTACAATGAGCAGTTCTTC. This codes for CASSQDTLAANLYNEQFF.

This clonotype has a count of ten or more. The V and J genes are TRBV28 and TRBJ2-2, with a weak D call TRBD2 (5 bases). The CDR3 runs 14 residues. Trimming took off 6 bases at V and 2 bases at J, with 10 bases between the two ends. The germline V gene encodes CDR1 MDHEN and CDR2 SYDVKM. CDR3 sequence reads: CASRIRGNTGELFF. CDR3 DNA: TGTGCCAGCAGGATCCGGGGAAACACCGGGGAGCTGTTTTTT.

On this clonotype: A much larger clonotype is one base distant, so this may be a read error. The chain employs TRBV30 and TRBJ1-1; D unclear. In germline, CDR1 is GTSNPN, CDR2 SVGIG (reference sequence). The CDR3 consists of 13 residues. The CDR3 protein is CAWKSPLNTESFF. In DNA, the CDR3 is TGTGCCTGGAAATCCCCCCTGAACACTGAATCTTTCTTT.

This clonotype occurred many times. The chain recombines TRBV28 with TRBJ2-7; D is ambiguous. CDR3 size: 12 residues. Germline-derived CDR1 and CDR2 are MDHEN and SYDVKM. The germline V and J ends were trimmed by 5 bases and 6 bases, with 11 bases remaining between them. The CDR3, as DNA: TGTGCCAGCAGTCCCCCGTGGGCCGAGCAGTACTTC. It is translated as CASSPPWAEQYF.

This clonotype has at least ten counts. The chain links TRBV12-5 to TRBJ1-5, with D possibly TRBD1 on 6 matching bases. There are 14 residues in the CDR3. The germline CDR1 and CDR2 sequences are LGHNT and FRNRAP. Between the trimmed V and J ends, which lost 7 bases and 4 bases, there was a span of 14 bases. The chain's CDR3 is CASALGGLNQPQHF. The DNA of the CDR3 is TGTGCTAGTGCCCTGGGGGGCTTGAATCAGCCCCAGCATTTT.

This clonotype has only a few counts. This chain uses TRBV5-1 with TRBJ2-7; 7 positions match TRBD1. Germline lookup yields CDR1 SGHRS and CDR2 YFSETQ. The V gene end was trimmed by 0 bases and the J gene end by 3 bases; junction bases not matched to a gene: 9. The CDR3 has 16 amino acids. As DNA, the CDR3 is TGCGCCAGCAGCTTGGCTCCGACAGGGCAAAGCTACGAGCAGTACTTC. Protein sequence: CASSLAPTGQSYEQYF.

The rearrangement joins TRBV6-1 to TRBJ2-7; 9 bases agree with TRBD2. Trimming took 6 bases from V and 5 from J; bases not matched to a gene: 14. CDR1 MNHNS and CDR2 SASEGT come from the germline V gene. The CDR3 is 16 amino acids. DNA of the CDR3: TGTGCCAGCAGCCCAGGGGCGGGAGGGCCGATGGACGAGCAGTACTTC. Its translation: CASSPGAGGPMDEQYF.

The chain employs TRBV6-6 and TRBJ2-3; no reliable D call. Germline V gene lookup returns CDR1 MNHNY and CDR2 SVGAGI (reference sequence). CDR3 length: 16 residues. V was cut by 0 bases and J by 1 base, with 11 bases left in between. Here the CDR3 reads CASSYSIVEGTDTQYF. In DNA, the CDR3 is TGTGCCAGCAGTTACTCCATAGTAGAAGGCACAGATACGCAGTATTTT.

This clonotype showed up many times. The CDR3 spells CASSFAGVHTDTQYF. CDR3 DNA sequence: TGTGCCAGCAGTTTTGCGGGAGTGCACACAGATACGCAGTATTTT. This chain connects TRBV28 to TRBJ2-3, with TRBD2 matching 7 bases. CDR1 MDHEN and CDR2 SYDVKM come from the germline V gene. This CDR3 is built from 15 residues. V shed 3 bases, J shed 2 bases, and the junction held 5 bases outside the gene matches.

This clonotype has a count of ten or more. The CDR3 DNA reads TGTGCCAGCAGTTTAGGGGACAGGGGATATGAAGCTTTCTTT. Its translation: CASSLGDRGYEAFF. This chain joins TRBV28 and TRBJ1-1; 10 bases are a match to TRBD1. The CDR3 spans 14 residues. Germline V CDR1 and CDR2: MDHEN, SYDVKM. With V trimmed by 2 bases and J by 7 bases, 4 bases remained unmatched.

This clonotype was seen many times. The chain links TRBV28 to TRBJ2-2, with TRBD2 matching over 14 bases. Germline values: CDR1 MDHEN, CDR2 SYDVKM. The CDR3 loop spans 17 amino acids. J was trimmed by 2 bases and V by 6 bases; bases with no gene match: 5. CDR3 DNA: TGTGCCAGCAGCGGGACTAGCGGGAGTCGAAACACCGGGGAGCTGTTTTTT. Its translation: CASSGTSGSRNTGELFF.

This clonotype appeared a few times. This chain connects TRBV7-3 to TRBJ2-3; 11 nucleotides align to TRBD2. The V segment lost 4 bases and the J segment 5 bases; nucleotides outside the gene matches: 11. From germline, CDR1 is SGHTA and CDR2 FQGTGA. This CDR3 is 17 amino acids long. The CDR3 DNA follows: TGTGCCAGCAGCTCCCGGGTAGCGGGAGGGCCAGGAGATACGCAGTATTTT. This codes for CASSSRVAGGPGDTQYF.

CDR3 in amino acids: CASSSRSVEAGRHEQYF. In DNA, the CDR3 is TGTGCCAGCAGTTCCCGCTCGGTTGAGGCGGGACGACACGAGCAGTACTTC. The chain uses TRBV27 and TRBJ2-7; maybe TRBD2 (6 bases). Per the germline V gene, CDR1 is MNHEY and CDR2 is SMNVEV (reference sequence). CDR3 length: 17 residues. V lost 4 bases, J lost 5 bases, and 24 bases lay in between.

This clonotype was counted many times. J is TRBJ1-1 and V is TRBV12-3 or TRBV12-4; no clear D. This CDR3 spans 13 amino acids. V was shortened by 3 bases and J by 3 bases, with 8 bases between the two germline ends. CDR3 nucleotide sequence: TGTGCCAGCAGTTTCTCTGGATACACTGAAGCTTTCTTT. Translating it yields CASSFSGYTEAFF.

This clonotype was detected many times. The chain is built from TRBV3-1 and TRBJ2-7; D is unclear. The germline gives CDR1 LGHDT, CDR2 YNNKEL (reference sequence). CDR3 length: 15 amino acids. Deletions cut 0 bases from V and 3 bases from J, with 12 bases between. CDR3 sequence reads: CASSQDDARDYEQYF. DNA of the CDR3: TGTGCCAGCAGCCAAGATGACGCCAGAGACTACGAGCAGTACTTC.

In this sample, this clonotype turned up a few times. The genes are TRBV6-2 or TRBV6-3 and TRBJ2-1, with 13 bases that match TRBD2. CDR1 MNHEY and CDR2 SVGEGT come from the germline V gene. The CDR3 covers 13 residues. The J segment lost 15 bases and the V segment lost 5 bases, leaving 7 bases of the junction unmatched. CDR3 protein: CASSRGTSGIPFF. DNA for the CDR3: TGTGCCAGCAGTCGGGGGACTAGCGGGATTCCGTTCTTC.

Note on this clonotype: Germline is not matched at one junction end, which may reflect a read error. The chain recombines TRBV5-1 with TRBJ1-1; 10 positions agree with TRBD1. Germline CDR1 and CDR2: SGHRS and YFSETQ. The CDR3 is made up of 13 amino acids. The CDR3 DNA reads TGTGCCAGCAGCAGAGGACAGGGGGCTGAAGCTTTCTTT. The encoded protein is CASSRGQGAEAFF.

In its sample, this clonotype was seen once. A read error may be the cause here, since a much bigger clone is one base away. The chain has TRBV20-1 and TRBJ2-7; no firm D call. Per the germline V gene, CDR1 is DFQATT and CDR2 is SNEGSKA (reference sequence). V was shortened by 0 bases and J by 2 bases, with 14 bases between the two germline ends. The CDR3 contains 15 residues. CDR3 nucleotides: TGCAGTGCTAGAGATAACGGCGCATATACCTACGAGCAGTACTTC. Translated, it gives CSARDNGAYTYEQYF.

This clonotype was counted only a few times. The gene calls are TRBV29-1 and TRBJ2-3, with TRBD1 matching 7 bases. J lost 11 bases, V lost 0 bases, and 2 bases had no gene match. This CDR3 region has 11 residues. Per the germline V gene, CDR1 is SQVTM and CDR2 is ANQGSEA. The chain's CDR3 is CSVEERGRQYF. The CDR3 nucleotides are TGCAGCGTTGAAGAAAGGGGGCGGCAGTATTTT.

This sequence joins TRBV9 and TRBJ1-2; TRBD1 agrees at 9 bases. The CDR3 loop spans 15 amino acids. The germline gives CDR1 SGDLS, CDR2 YYNGEE. V shed 3 bases and J 5 bases; nucleotides not matched to a gene: 8. The CDR3 spells CASSAGDRVGYGYTF. The DNA of the CDR3 is TGTGCCAGCAGCGCCGGGGACAGGGTGGGTTATGGCTACACCTTC.

In its sample, this clonotype was seen many times. This chain links TRBV28 with TRBJ1-5, with 7 bases fitting TRBD1. Germline values: CDR1 MDHEN, CDR2 SYDVKM. The CDR3 consists of 14 residues. Trimming took 5 bases from V and 4 from J; bases not matched to a gene: 5. The CDR3 nucleotides read TGTGCCAGCAGTGGACAGGTTTGGAATCAGCCCCAGCATTTT. Translated: CASSGQVWNQPQHF.

At least ten counts were recorded for this clonotype. The rearrangement joins TRBV6-5 to TRBJ1-3, with a possible D match to TRBD1 (6 bases). The V end was cut by 0 bases, the J end by 2 bases, with 8 bases between. The CDR3 is 15 residues long. Looked up from germline, CDR1 is MNHEY and CDR2 is SVGAGI. CDR3 sequence reads: CASSYSTGPGNTIYF. CDR3 DNA sequence: TGTGCCAGCAGTTACTCCACAGGGCCTGGAAACACCATATATTTT.

This clonotype was recorded many times. The genes are TRBV20-1 and TRBJ2-5; possibly TRBD1 or TRBD2 for D (5 bases each). Trimming removed 5 bases from V and 1 base from J, with 14 bases in between. CDR1 is DFQATT and CDR2 is SNEGSKA in the germline V gene (reference sequence). The CDR3 extends over 14 amino acids. The CDR3 loop is CSAADPGRQETQYF. CDR3 coding DNA: TGCAGTGCTGCGGATCCGGGACGCCAAGAGACCCAGTACTTC.

The chain couples TRBV2 to TRBJ2-5; TRBD2 matches 10 bases. Germline lookup yields CDR1 SNHLY and CDR2 FYNNEI. This CDR3 is built from 15 residues. The V segment lost 6 bases and the J segment 5 bases; nucleotides outside the gene matches: 9. Here the CDR3 DNA reads TGTGCCAGCAGCCAACTAGCGGGGAGGGGGGAGACCCAGTACTTC. The encoded protein is CASSQLAGRGETQYF. The complete variable domain, with remaining parts taken from reference TRBV2 and TRBJ2-5, reads EPEVTQTPSHQVTQMGQEVILRCVPISNHLYFYWYRQILGQKVEFLVSFYNNEISEKSEIFDDQFSVERPDGSNFTLKIRSTKLEDSAMYFCASSQLAGRGETQYFGPGTRLLVL.

This clonotype was detected a few times. The gene calls are TRBV30 and TRBJ1-3, with unresolved D. The V gene's germline CDR1 is GTSNPN and CDR2 SVGIG (reference sequence). This CDR3 comprises 14 residues. The V and J ends lost 0 bases and 0 bases respectively, with 6 bases between them. The CDR3 region has the DNA TGTGCCTGGAGTGTTGAGAACTCTGGAAACACCATATATTTT. Translated, it gives CAWSVENSGNTIYF.

At least ten counts were recorded for this clonotype. J is TRBJ2-1 and V is TRBV20-1; possible D gene TRBD1, 6 bases. CDR3 length equals 15 residues. In germline, CDR1 is DFQATT, CDR2 SNEGSKA (reference sequence). Trimming pared 6 bases from V and 4 bases from J, leaving 19 bases between. CDR3 amino acids: CSARPVGTRYNEQFF. For the CDR3, the DNA is TGCAGTGCCCGCCCGGTAGGGACAAGGTACAATGAGCAGTTCTTC.

This clonotype was detected ten times or more. This chain joins TRBV5-8 and TRBJ1-5; D uncertain. Germline CDR1 and CDR2: SGHTS and YDEGEE. V lost 4 bases and J lost 2, with 13 bases in between. CDR3 length: 15 amino acids. CDR3 sequence reads: CASSPFRAGNQPQHF. CDR3 DNA sequence: TGTGCCAGCAGCCCTTTCCGGGCTGGCAATCAGCCCCAGCATTTT. The entire variable domain, with the rest obtained from reference TRBV5-8 and TRBJ1-5, is as follows: EAGVTQSPTHLIKTRGQQATLRCSPISGHTSVYWYQQALGLGLQFLLWYDEGEERNRGNFPPRFSGRQFPNYSSELNVNALELEDSALYLCASSPFRAGNQPQHFGDGTRLSIL.

The sample holds many counts of this clonotype. The chain joins TRBV12-3 or TRBV12-4 to TRBJ2-7, with unresolved D. Trimming took off 6 bases at V and 2 bases at J, with 11 bases between the two ends. This CDR3 is 13 amino acids long. The CDR3 here is CASSQIQAYEQYF. Written as DNA, the CDR3 is TGTGCCAGCAGCCAGATTCAGGCCTACGAGCAGTACTTC.